This T cell receptor (beta chain) derives from a study of blood T cell repertoires in COVID-19. On the study more broadly: The origin of the acute and convalescent COVID-19 samples was the United States, Italy and Spain.

CDR1 and CDR2 from the germline V gene are LGHNT and FRNRAP. This CDR3 contains 17 residues. Trimming left V 3 bases short and J 0 bases short, with 14 bases between. Authors' data handling: Researchers report that nucleated cell counts were estimated from reference gene primer amplification. Data came from immunoSEQ multiplex PCR; TCRdb stores just in-frame clones and leaves some out. D and trimming come from the DNA, and the V and J calls and clone size come from that table. The top ten hold roughly 7.3% of the sample, which has 95,000 to 150,000 clones, roughly four fifths seen once. The sequencing sample was made of peripheral blood. V is TRBV12-5 and J is TRBJ1-4; D remains unclear. This clonotype was obtained from a human donor in a cohort sampled during active COVID-19. CDR3 region: CASGFVAEEATNEKLFF. The CDR3 DNA reads TGTGCTAGTGGTTTCGTTGCCGAGGAGGCAACTAATGAAAAACTGTTTTTT.